The TCR beta chain under discussion was sequenced for a study of T-cell memory formation after mild COVID-19. Trimming pared 9 bases from V and 1 base from J, leaving 1 base between. The CDR3 spans 9 residues. Germline CDR1 and CDR2: MNHEY and SMNVEV (reference sequence). Study-wide findings and caveats: Pre-infection memory carried some responding clones, suggesting that cross-reactive memory joined. The main location of contracting CD4+ clones was CM and EM, and that of contracting CD8+ clones was EMRA.

Each CDR3 protein is one row after TCRdb ran MiXCR on the 5' RACE reads. The sample lists fewer than 350,000 distinct CDR3 sequences, 15% to 20% seen once, with more than 20% in the top ten. This clonotype was counted a single time. Antigen unknown. The receptor was isolated from a young man who had mild COVID-19 (a few samples of this study predate the infection). Cell type and time point are not known. Specimen: PBMCs or a T cell subset sorted from them (not recorded which). The rearrangement links TRBV27 to TRBJ2-7; D is undetermined. The CDR3 nucleotides read TGTGCCAGGTCCTACGAGCAGTACGTC. It codes for CARSYEQYV.